This T cell receptor beta chain was sequenced in a study of cytomegalovirus exposure and HLA in healthy donors. The repertoire was sequenced with immunoSEQ multiplex PCR; TCRdb's copy has only in-frame clones and lacks some. The sample has about 240,000 clones, around nine tenths seen once. V trimming: 3 bases; J trimming: 10 bases; junction bases outside the gene matches: 7. Germline loops: CDR1 SGHTA, CDR2 FQGNSA. The CDR3 spans 15 residues. The clonotype originates from a young man in good health and CMV-seronegative. Sequencing was carried out using PBMCs. The V and J genes are TRBV7-2 and TRBJ1-6, with TRBD1 identical over 9 bases. The CDR3 coding sequence is TGTGCCAGCAGCTTGGGGTTGGACAGGGGCTCACCCCTCCACTTT. This translates into CASSLGLDRGSPLHF.